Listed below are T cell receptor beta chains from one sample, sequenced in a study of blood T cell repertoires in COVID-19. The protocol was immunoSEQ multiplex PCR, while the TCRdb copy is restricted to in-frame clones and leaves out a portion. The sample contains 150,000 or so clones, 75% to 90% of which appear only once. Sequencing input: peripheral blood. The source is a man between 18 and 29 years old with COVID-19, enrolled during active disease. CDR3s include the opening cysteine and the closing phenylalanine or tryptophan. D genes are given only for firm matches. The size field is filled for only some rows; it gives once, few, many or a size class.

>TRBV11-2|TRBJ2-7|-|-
CASSLDRGEQYF
TGTGCCAGCAGCTTAGACAGGGGTGAGCAGTACTTC
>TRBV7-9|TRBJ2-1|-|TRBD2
CASSLGSGSVDGEQFF
TGTGCCAGCAGCTTAGGGAGCGGGAGTGTCGACGGTGAGCAGTTCTTC
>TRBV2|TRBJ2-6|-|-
CASSDHGVLSGANVLTF
TGTGCCAGCAGTGACCATGGAGTCCTCTCTGGGGCCAACGTCCTGACTTTC
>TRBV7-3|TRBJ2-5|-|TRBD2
CASSSGGPRETQYF
TGTGCCAGCAGCTCGGGAGGGCCCCGAGAGACCCAGTACTTC
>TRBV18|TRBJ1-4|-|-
CASSPPQTGAGSKLFF
TGTGCCAGCTCACCCCCTCAGACGGGTGCGGGATCGAAACTGTTTTTT
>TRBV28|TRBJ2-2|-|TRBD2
CASSSPPWGLLNTGELFF
TGTGCCAGCAGTTCACCCCCCTGGGGACTACTGAACACCGGGGAGCTGTTTTTT
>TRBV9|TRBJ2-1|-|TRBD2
CASSITLSGSSYNEQFF
TGTGCCAGCAGCATAACGCTCAGCGGGAGTTCCTACAATGAGCAGTTCTTC
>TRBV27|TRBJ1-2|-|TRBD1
CASSPGTGGFAGYTF
TGTGCCAGCAGTCCCGGGACAGGGGGCTTTGCTGGCTACACCTTC
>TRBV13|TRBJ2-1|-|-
CASSLGVGTNGDEQFF
TGTGCCAGCAGCTTAGGTGTGGGAACAAACGGGGATGAGCAGTTCTTC
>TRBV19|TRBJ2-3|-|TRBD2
CASSPWGDYTDTQYF
TGTGCCAGTAGCCCCTGGGGGGACTACACAGATACGCAGTATTTT
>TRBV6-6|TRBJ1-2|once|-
CASSPVGLEGYTF
TGTGCCAGCAGTCCCGTGGGGCTGGAGGGCTACACCTTC
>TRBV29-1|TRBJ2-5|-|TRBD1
CSVEGGQGRQETQYF
TGCAGCGTTGAAGGGGGACAGGGGCGTCAAGAGACCCAGTACTTC
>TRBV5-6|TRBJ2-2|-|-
CASSPRRGNTGELFF
TGTGCCAGCAGCCCTCGGAGGGGGAACACCGGGGAGCTGTTTTTT
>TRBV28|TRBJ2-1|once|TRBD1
CASNRQGAEGYNEQFF
TGTGCCAGCAACCGACAGGGGGCGGAGGGCTACAATGAGCAGTTCTTC
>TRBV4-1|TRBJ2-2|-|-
CASSHQFPSRAGELFF
TGCGCCAGCAGCCACCAGTTCCCCTCCCGGGCCGGGGAGCTGTTTTTT
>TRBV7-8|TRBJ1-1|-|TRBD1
CASSLRQGALAFF
TGTGCCAGCAGCTTAAGACAGGGGGCGTTAGCTTTCTTT
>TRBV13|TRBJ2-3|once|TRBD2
CASSTTLAGVRDTQYF
TGTGCCAGCAGCACGACTTTAGCGGGAGTTCGAGATACGCAGTATTTT
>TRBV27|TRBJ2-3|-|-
CASSQASSTDTQYF
TGTGCCAGCAGTCAAGCGTCTAGCACAGATACGCAGTATTTT
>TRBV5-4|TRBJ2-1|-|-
CASRWEQGGYNEQFF
TGTGCCAGCAGGTGGGAACAGGGCGGATACAATGAGCAGTTCTTC
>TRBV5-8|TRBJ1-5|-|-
CASSALTPGPQHF
TGTGCCAGCAGCGCATTGACCCCGGGGCCCCAGCATTTT
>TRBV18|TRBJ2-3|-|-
CASSPKVGRTDTQYF
TGTGCCAGCTCACCAAAGGTGGGGCGCACAGATACGCAGTATTTT
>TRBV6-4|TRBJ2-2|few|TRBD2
CASSDSSSGNTGELFF
TGTGCCAGCAGTGACTCGTCTAGCGGGAACACCGGGGAGCTGTTTTTT
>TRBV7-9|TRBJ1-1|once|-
CASSLEGGTEAFF
TGTGCCAGCAGCTTGGAGGGTGGTACTGAAGCTTTCTTT
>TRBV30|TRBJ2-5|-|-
CAWSADRYQETQYF
TGTGCCTGGAGCGCCGACAGGTACCAAGAGACCCAGTACTTC
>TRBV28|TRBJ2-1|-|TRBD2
CASSLWAGGPGEQFF
TGTGCCAGCAGTTTGTGGGCGGGAGGGCCTGGTGAGCAGTTCTTC
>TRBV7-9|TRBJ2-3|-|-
CASSRPARATDTQYF
TGTGCCAGCAGCCGTCCGGCGCGGGCCACAGATACGCAGTATTTT
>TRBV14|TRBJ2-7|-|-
CASAGAYEQYF
TGTGCCAGCGCAGGCGCCTACGAGCAGTACTTC
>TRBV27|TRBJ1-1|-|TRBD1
CASSPRTGRDTEAFF
TGTGCCAGCAGTCCAAGGACAGGGCGGGACACTGAAGCTTTCTTT
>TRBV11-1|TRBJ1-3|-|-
CASSLAPGNTIYF
TGTGCCAGCAGCTTAGCTCCGGGAAACACCATATATTTT
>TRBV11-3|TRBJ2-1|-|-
CASSRRSRGTLNNEQFF
TGTGCCAGCAGCCGCCGGTCCAGGGGAACCCTGAACAATGAGCAGTTCTTC
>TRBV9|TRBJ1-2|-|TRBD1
CASSVWDRANYGYTF
TGTGCCAGCAGCGTATGGGACAGGGCCAACTATGGCTACACCTTC
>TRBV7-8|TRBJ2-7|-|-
CASSLGGLPNEQYF
TGTGCCAGCAGCTTAGGGGGGCTTCCCAACGAGCAGTACTTC
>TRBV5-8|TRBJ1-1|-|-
CASSLVLGYGVWNTEAFF
TGTGCCAGCAGCTTGGTCCTCGGGTACGGGGTATGGAACACTGAAGCTTTCTTT
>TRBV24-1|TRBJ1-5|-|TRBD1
CATSAPGGQPQHF
TGTGCCACCAGCGCCCCAGGGGGACAGCCCCAGCATTTT
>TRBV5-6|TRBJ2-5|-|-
CASSLESEIQETQYF
TGTGCCAGCAGCTTGGAGTCGGAGATCCAAGAGACCCAGTACTTC
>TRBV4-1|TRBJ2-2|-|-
CASSQEPGTGELFF
TGCGCCAGCAGCCAAGAGCCGGGCACCGGGGAGCTGTTTTTT
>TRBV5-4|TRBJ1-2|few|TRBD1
CASSSTGIGGYTF
TGTGCCAGCAGCTCGACAGGGATCGGTGGCTACACCTTC
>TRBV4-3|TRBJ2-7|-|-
CASSQDRGGREQYF
TGCGCCAGCAGCCAAGATCGAGGCGGGCGGGAGCAGTACTTC
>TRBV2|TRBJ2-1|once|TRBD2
CASSVGLAATNEQFF
TGTGCCAGCAGTGTGGGACTAGCGGCCACCAATGAGCAGTTCTTC
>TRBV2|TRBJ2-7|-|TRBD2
CASMPGTSGNEQYF
TGTGCCAGCATGCCAGGGACTAGCGGGAACGAGCAGTACTTC
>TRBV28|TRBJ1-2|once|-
CASSLGTHYGYTF
TGTGCCAGCAGTTTAGGGACACACTATGGCTACACCTTC
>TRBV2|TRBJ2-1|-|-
CASSEPRGRGNEQFF
TGTGCCAGCAGTGAACCCAGGGGACGGGGCAATGAGCAGTTCTTC
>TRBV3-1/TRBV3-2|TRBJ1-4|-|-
CASSIRPGENEKLLF
TGTGCCAGCAGCATCCGACCCGGGGAGAATGAAAAACTGCTTTTT
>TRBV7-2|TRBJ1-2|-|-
CASSLLGQGNGYTF
TGTGCCAGCAGCTTATTGGGCCAGGGCAATGGCTACACCTTC
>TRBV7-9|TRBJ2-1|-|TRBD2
CASSRRTSGSSYNEQFF
TGTGCCAGCAGCCGACGGACTAGCGGTTCCTCCTACAATGAGCAGTTCTTC
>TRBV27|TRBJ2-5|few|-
CASRGAGQETQYF
TGTGCCAGCAGAGGGGCGGGACAAGAGACCCAGTACTTC
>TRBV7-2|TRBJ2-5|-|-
CASSLMSRQETQYF
TGTGCCAGCAGCTTAATGTCCCGGCAAGAGACCCAGTACTTC
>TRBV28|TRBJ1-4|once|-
CASSLERAREKLFF
TGTGCCAGCAGTTTAGAGCGGGCGAGGGAAAAACTGTTTTTT
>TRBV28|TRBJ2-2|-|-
CASSLTNTGELFF
TGTGCCAGCAGTCTTACGAACACCGGGGAGCTGTTTTTT
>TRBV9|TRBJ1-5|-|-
CASSVGGENQPQHF
TGTGCCAGCAGCGTAGGGGGCGAAAATCAGCCCCAGCATTTT
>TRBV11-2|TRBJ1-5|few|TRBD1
CASSSTGGGNQPQHF
TGTGCCAGCAGCTCGACAGGGGGGGGCAATCAGCCCCAGCATTTT
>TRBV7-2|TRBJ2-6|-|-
CASRSAPSGANVLTF
TGTGCCAGCAGGAGCGCGCCCTCTGGGGCCAACGTCCTGACTTTC
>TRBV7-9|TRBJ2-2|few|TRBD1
CASRDGDRGTGELFF
TGTGCCAGCAGGGACGGCGACAGGGGCACCGGGGAGCTGTTTTTT
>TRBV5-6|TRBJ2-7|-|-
CASSATKRQYYEQYF
TGTGCCAGCAGCGCAACAAAAAGACAGTACTACGAGCAGTACTTC
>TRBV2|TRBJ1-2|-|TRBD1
CASSGGQVNYGYTF
TGTGCCAGCAGTGGGGGACAGGTTAACTATGGCTACACCTTC
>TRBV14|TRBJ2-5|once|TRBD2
CASSPGLAGSETQYF
TGTGCCAGCAGCCCGGGACTAGCGGGTTCAGAGACCCAGTACTTC
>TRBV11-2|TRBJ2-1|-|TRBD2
CASSLARAGGGSGEQFF
TGTGCCAGCAGCTTAGCCAGAGCGGGAGGAGGTTCGGGTGAGCAGTTCTTC
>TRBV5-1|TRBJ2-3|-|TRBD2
CASSLAIAGGSTDTQYF
TGCGCCAGCAGCTTGGCCATAGCGGGAGGCTCCACAGATACGCAGTATTTT
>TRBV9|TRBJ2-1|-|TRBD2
CASSAPATSGDNNEQFF
TGTGCCAGCAGTGCCCCCGCTACTAGCGGGGATAACAATGAGCAGTTCTTC
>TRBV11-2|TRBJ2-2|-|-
CASSLEGWQGSGTGELFF
TGTGCCAGCAGCTTAGAAGGCTGGCAGGGTTCCGGTACCGGGGAGCTGTTTTTT